This T cell receptor (beta chain) was retrieved from a study of fetal regulatory T cell absence and autoimmunity. CDR3 length: 15 amino acids. The V gene's germline CDR1 is MGHRA and CDR2 YSYEKL. V was shortened by 0 bases and J by 2 bases, with 11 bases between the two germline ends. Using immunoSEQ multiplex PCR, the repertoire was profiled, and TCRdb retains in-frame clones only, with some absent. The table has around 45,000 clones, about 79% seen once. Comments on this clone: Antigen unknown.

General study results and limits: Cord blood and pancreas showed broadly similar TRB gene family usage. Oligoclonal TCR enrichment in pancreas over cord blood reached over 90-fold for some clones. Antigen-driven pancreatic autoimmunity before birth in IPEX was inferred from oligoclonal enrichment.

This TCR was recovered from a newborn boy with IPEX syndrome. The genes are TRBV4-1 and TRBJ2-7, with a weak D call TRBD2 (6 bases). Sequenced material: cord blood. CDR3 bases: TGCGCCAGCAGCCAAGAACCCACTAGCACCTACGAGCAGTACTTC. Translated, it gives CASSQEPTSTYEQYF.